This passage covers 15 T cell receptor beta chains from one sample sequenced in a study of T-cell memory formation after mild COVID-19. Using its own MiXCR run on the 5' RACE reads, TCRdb lists one record per CDR3 protein. The data hold 150,000 to 200,000 distinct CDR3 sequences, with around a third observed a single time. Sequencing input: PBMCs or a T cell subset sorted from them (not recorded which). These receptors were collected from an adult woman who had mild COVID-19 (a few samples of this study predate the infection). Cell type and time point are not known.

This clonotype was detected only a few times. The chain employs TRBV27 and TRBJ2-1; D is unresolved. This CDR3 contains 15 residues. Germline CDR1 and CDR2: MNHEY and SMNVEV (reference sequence). The ends were cut back, 0 bases at V and 6 bases at J, with 12 bases in the middle. As DNA, the CDR3 is TGTGCCAGCAGTTTATCGTGGCAGCACTTCAATGAGCAGTTCTTC. Translating gives CASSLSWQHFNEQFF.

This clonotype was seen repeatedly, ten times or more. The chain links TRBV5-1 to TRBJ2-2, with D possibly TRBD2 on 6 matching bases. CDR3 length: 13 residues. Between the trimmed V and J ends, which lost 2 bases and 6 bases, there was a span of 8 bases. In germline, CDR1 is SGHRS, CDR2 YFSETQ. The CDR3 region is CASSFAGSGELFF. As DNA, the CDR3 is TGCGCCAGCAGCTTTGCGGGGTCCGGGGAGCTGTTTTTT.

This clonotype was counted a few times. The J gene is TRBJ2-7, the V gene TRBV5-1; D call uncertain. Between the trimmed V and J ends, which lost 0 bases and 6 bases, there was a span of 16 bases. The length of the CDR3 is 15 residues. The germline V gene encodes CDR1 SGHRS and CDR2 YFSETQ. CDR3 coding DNA: TGCGCCAGCAGCTTGGAGGCCCCAAGCAACGGCGAGCAGTACTTC. Protein product: CASSLEAPSNGEQYF.

V usage is TRBV18 and J usage is TRBJ2-7; D unclear. The CDR3 spans 14 residues. Between the trimmed V and J ends, which lost 5 bases and 6 bases, there was a span of 17 bases. The V gene's germline CDR1 is KGHSH and CDR2 LQKENI. The DNA of the CDR3 is TGTGCCAGCTCAAGGACGGTGATGGGATCCGAGCAGTACTTC. It encodes CASSRTVMGSEQYF.

V and J are TRBV12-3 or TRBV12-4 and TRBJ2-2; D ambiguous. The CDR3 spans 13 residues. V lost 6 bases, J lost 8 bases, and 13 bases lay in between. The CDR3 reads CASRWWPKGELFF. The CDR3 bases are TGTGCCAGCAGGTGGTGGCCAAAGGGGGAGCTGTTTTTT.

This clonotype has more than one count but fewer than ten. The chain recombines TRBV3-1 with TRBJ1-5, with 8 bases matching TRBD1. With 1 base clipped from V and 6 bases from J, the junction kept 8 bases outside the gene matches. This CDR3 spans 16 amino acids. The germline gives CDR1 LGHDT, CDR2 YNNKEL (reference sequence). CDR3 residues: CASSQGAPGGGQPQHF. The DNA for the CDR3 is TGTGCCAGCAGCCAAGGGGCCCCAGGGGGCGGTCAGCCCCAGCATTTT.

The gene calls are TRBV27 and TRBJ2-3, with a possible D match to TRBD1 (5 bases). Germline V gene data show CDR1 as MNHEY and CDR2 as SMNVEV (reference sequence). The CDR3 contains 16 residues. The germline V and J ends were trimmed by 5 bases and 3 bases, with 18 bases remaining between them. In nucleotides, the CDR3 is TGTGCCAGCAGTCCCTTCCTAGGGGCCCGAACAGATACGCAGTATTTT. Residues: CASSPFLGARTDTQYF.

This chain connects TRBV11-2 to TRBJ2-7; D is unresolved. There are 19 residues in the CDR3. Per germline, CDR1 SGHAT and CDR2 FQNNGV. With 0 bases removed from V and 3 bases from J, the gap between germline ends came to 24 bases. The CDR3 loop reads CASSLDHMFQGADGYEQYF. The CDR3 DNA is TGTGCCAGCAGCTTAGATCATATGTTTCAAGGAGCTGATGGCTACGAGCAGTACTTC.

The V and J genes are TRBV15 and TRBJ1-2, with 7 bases aligning to TRBD1. CDR3 length: 16 amino acids. V dropped 2 bases and J dropped 7; count of bases not matched to a gene: 13. Germline values: CDR1 LNHNV, CDR2 YYDKDF (reference sequence). The CDR3 region is CATSRSRGGPVRGYTF. The DNA of the CDR3 is TGTGCCACCAGCAGATCCAGGGGGGGGCCCGTTCGTGGCTACACCTTC. Full variable domain (rest looked up from reference TRBV15 and TRBJ1-2): DAMVIQNPRYQVTQFGKPVTLSCSQTLNHNVMYWYQQKSSQAPKLLFHYYDKDFNNEADTPDNFQSRRPNTSFCFLDIRSPGLGDTAMYLCATSRSRGGPVRGYTFGSGTRLTVV.

The chain couples TRBV21-1 to TRBJ2-7; no DNA check was done on the table's D call, TRBD2. TRBV21-1 is reported as a pseudogene. The CDR3 spans 17 residues. Here the CDR3 DNA reads TGTGCCAGCAGCAAAGATGTGGATAATAGGGAGGCTTACGAGCAGTACTTC. Amino acid sequence: CASSKDVDNREAYEQYF.

This clonotype was seen a few times. The chain recombines TRBV18 with TRBJ1-4; D uncertain. The V end was cut by 1 base, the J end by 4 bases, with 4 bases between. The germline V gene encodes CDR1 KGHSH and CDR2 LQKENI. The CDR3 is 13 residues long. The CDR3: CASSPRDNEKLFF. The CDR3 DNA sequence: TGTGCCAGCTCACCACGGGATAATGAAAAACTGTTTTTT.

This clonotype was counted only a few times. The CDR3 coding sequence is TGCGCCAGCAGCTTGGACAGTATGACGGCCGAGCAGTACTTC. This codes for CASSLDSMTAEQYF. The chain couples TRBV5-1 to TRBJ2-7; D unresolved. Germline V CDR1 and CDR2: SGHRS, YFSETQ. The CDR3 contains 14 residues. Trimming pared 0 bases from V and 6 bases from J, leaving 13 bases between.

This clonotype was found a few times. The gene calls are TRBV19 and TRBJ2-2, with no clear D. V was cut by 5 bases and J by 7 bases, with 5 bases left in between. Germline assignment: CDR1 LNHDA and CDR2 SQIVND (reference sequence). This CDR3 has 11 amino acids. CDR3 protein: CASSGGGELFF. The DNA of the CDR3 is TGTGCCAGTAGTGGCGGCGGGGAGCTGTTTTTT.

This clonotype has more than one count but fewer than ten. The chain links TRBV2 to TRBJ2-5; possibly TRBD2 for D (5 bases). Deletions cut 9 bases from V and 5 bases from J, with 10 bases between. This CDR3 has 11 residues. Germline V gene sequence: CDR1 SNHLY, CDR2 FYNNEI. The CDR3 here is CASRRRETQYF. CDR3 bases: TGTGCCAGTCGACGGAGGGAGACCCAGTACTTC.

This chain joins TRBV5-1 and TRBJ2-7; D perhaps matches TRBD1 (6 bases). The CDR3 consists of 15 residues. Germline V gene data show CDR1 as SGHRS and CDR2 as YFSETQ. V lost 4 bases and J lost 5, with 19 bases in between. The CDR3 nucleotides are TGCGCCAGCAGCCGGACAGTGACAGGTTTGGACGAGCAGTACTTC. Translated: CASSRTVTGLDEQYF.